This T cell receptor beta chain was recovered during a study of identical twins. cDNA carried unique molecular identifiers, and a universal primer site was added by template switching. TCRdb re-called the 5' RACE reads with MiXCR, one entry per CDR3 protein. The sample has 400,000 to 550,000 distinct CDR3 sequences, roughly 21% seen once. The CDR3 is 15 residues long. Between the trimmed V and J ends, which lost 2 bases and 1 base, there was a span of 11 bases. CDR1 and CDR2 from the germline V gene are SGHTA and FQGNSA. This clonotype occurred many times. These data also featured in a second study, about T cells expressing NK-cell markers.

Sequences were obtained from CD4+ T cells sorted from blood. The chain recombines TRBV7-2 with TRBJ1-1; D call uncertain. The sequence was collected from a woman between 18 and 29 years old in good health. In DNA, the CDR3 is TGTGCCAGCAGCTTACAAGGTTCGGGGAACACTGAAGCTTTCTTT. Translated: CASSLQGSGNTEAFF.